The following is a T cell receptor beta chain sequence with its context. V shed 2 bases and J shed 5 bases, with 12 bases lying between them. Germline-derived CDR1 and CDR2 are KGHSH and LQKENI. The length of the CDR3 is 14 residues. Produced via immunoSEQ multiplex PCR; TCRdb's table is partial and in-frame only. The sample shows 100,000 to 150,000 clones, less than 95% of them seen only once. The sample originates from a study of T cell responses to AZD1222 COVID-19 vaccine. V usage is TRBV18 and J usage is TRBJ1-1, with a possible D match to TRBD1 (6 bases). The sequencing here drew on peripheral blood, taken on day 0 of MenACWY control vaccination. This receptor was identified in an adult in good health. CDR3 sequence: CASSPGGYITEAFF. In nucleotides, the CDR3 is TGTGCCAGCTCACCAGGGGGCTATATAACTGAAGCTTTCTTT.